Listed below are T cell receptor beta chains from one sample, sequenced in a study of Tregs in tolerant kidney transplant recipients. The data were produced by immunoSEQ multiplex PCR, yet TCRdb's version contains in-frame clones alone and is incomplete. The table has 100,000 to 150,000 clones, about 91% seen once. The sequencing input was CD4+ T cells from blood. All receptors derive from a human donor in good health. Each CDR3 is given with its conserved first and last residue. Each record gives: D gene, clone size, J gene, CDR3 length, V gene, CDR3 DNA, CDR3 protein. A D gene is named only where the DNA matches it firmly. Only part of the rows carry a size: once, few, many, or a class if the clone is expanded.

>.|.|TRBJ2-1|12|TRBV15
TGTGCCACCAGCAGAGCTCGACGAGAGCAGTTCTTC
CATSRARREQFF
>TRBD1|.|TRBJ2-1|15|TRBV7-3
TGTGCCAGCAGCTTAACAGGGGGCGCTCGGAATGAGCAGTTCTTC
CASSLTGGARNEQFF
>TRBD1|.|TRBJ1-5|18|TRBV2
TGTGCCAGCAGCCAAACGACAGGGGCCGTAAGGGGCAATCAGCCCCAGCATTTT
CASSQTTGAVRGNQPQHF
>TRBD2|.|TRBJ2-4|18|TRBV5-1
TGCGCCAGCAGCTCCGCCCCGACTAGCGGGAGAGCCAAAAACATTCAGTACTTC
CASSSAPTSGRAKNIQYF
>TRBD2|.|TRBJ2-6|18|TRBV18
TGTGCCAGCTCAGTGAGGGAGGGGTATTCCTCTGGGGCCAACGTCCTGACTTTC
CASSVREGYSSGANVLTF
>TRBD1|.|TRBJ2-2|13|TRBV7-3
TGTGCCAGCAGCCTGACAGGGACCGGGGAGCTGTTTTTT
CASSLTGTGELFF
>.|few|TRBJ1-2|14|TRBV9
TGTGCCAGCAGCGTAGGCCCGGGGAACTATGGCTACACCTTC
CASSVGPGNYGYTF
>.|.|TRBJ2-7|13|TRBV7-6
TGTGCCAGCAGCTTACAACAGGGTTACGAGCAGTACTTC
CASSLQQGYEQYF
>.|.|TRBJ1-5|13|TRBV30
TGTGCCTGGGCTAACAGGGCCAATCAGCCCCAGCATTTT
CAWANRANQPQHF
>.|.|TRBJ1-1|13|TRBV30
TGTGCCTGGAGTGGAGCATTGAACACTGAAGCTTTCTTT
CAWSGALNTEAFF
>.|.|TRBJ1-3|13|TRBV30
TGTGCCTGGATCGGCAGCTCTGGAAACACCATATATTTT
CAWIGSSGNTIYF
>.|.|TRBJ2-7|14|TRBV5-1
TGCGCCAGCAGCCGGCCCGGGGCCAGATACGAGCAGTACTTC
CASSRPGARYEQYF
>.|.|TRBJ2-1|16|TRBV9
TGTGCCAGCAGCGTAATGAGCGGTGTGACCTCAAATGAGCAGTTCTTC
CASSVMSGVTSNEQFF
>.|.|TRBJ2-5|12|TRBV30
TGTGCCTGGAGTGTAGTGCAAGAGACCCAGTACTTC
CAWSVVQETQYF
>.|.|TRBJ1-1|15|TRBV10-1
TGCGCCAGCAGTGCCCCAGGGGCCATGAACACTGAAGCTTTCTTT
CASSAPGAMNTEAFF
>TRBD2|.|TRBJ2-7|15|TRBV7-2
TGTGCCAGCAGCTTACGGGCTAGCGGGAACTACGAGCAGTACTTC
CASSLRASGNYEQYF
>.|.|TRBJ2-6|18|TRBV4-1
TGCGCCAGCAGTCTCATGGCCGGGAGAGGCTCTGGGGCCAACGTCCTGACTTTC
CASSLMAGRGSGANVLTF
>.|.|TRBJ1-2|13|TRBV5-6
TGTGCCAGCAGCCCGGGGACGGTCTATGGCTACACCTTC
CASSPGTVYGYTF
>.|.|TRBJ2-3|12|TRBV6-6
TGTGCCAGCAGTGTATTCCCGGATACGCAGTATTTT
CASSVFPDTQYF
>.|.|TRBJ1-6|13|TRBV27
TGTGCCAGCAGTTTACAAGGGAATTCACCCCTCCACTTT
CASSLQGNSPLHF
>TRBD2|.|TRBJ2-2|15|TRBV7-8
TGTGCCAGCCCAGGGGACGGGAGGGCCACCGGGGAGCTGTTTTTT
CASPGDGRATGELFF
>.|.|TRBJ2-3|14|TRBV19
TGTGCCAGTAGTCGAGGACAGTTCACAGATACGCAGTATTTT
CASSRGQFTDTQYF
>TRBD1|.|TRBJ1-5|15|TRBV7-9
TGTGCCAGCAGCCTGACAGGGTCCCAGGGTCAGCCCCAGCATTTT
CASSLTGSQGQPQHF
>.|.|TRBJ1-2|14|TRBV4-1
TGCGCCAGCAGCCAAGTGCCACAGCCCTATGGCTACACCTTC
CASSQVPQPYGYTF
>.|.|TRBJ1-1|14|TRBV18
TGTGCCAGCTCACCACAGGGGTTTAGCACTGAAGCTTTCTTT
CASSPQGFSTEAFF
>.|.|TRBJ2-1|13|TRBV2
TGTGCCAGCAGCCGGGAGACTGGGGGTGAGCAGTTCTTC
CASSRETGGEQFF
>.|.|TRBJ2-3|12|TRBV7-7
TGTGCCAGCGGGCCTAGCACAGATACGCAGTATTTT
CASGPSTDTQYF
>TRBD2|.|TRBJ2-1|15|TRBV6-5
TGTGCCAGCAGTTACCGTGCGGGAGTCTACAATGAGCAGTTCTTC
CASSYRAGVYNEQFF
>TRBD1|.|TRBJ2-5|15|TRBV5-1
TGCGCCAGCAGCTCAGGGACAGGGGGCGTGGAGACCCAGTACTTC
CASSSGTGGVETQYF
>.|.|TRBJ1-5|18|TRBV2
TGTGCCAGCAGTGCCCAGGGTTCGGGGCTTATGGGCAATCAGCCCCAGCATTTT
CASSAQGSGLMGNQPQHF